This paragraph reports one T cell receptor (beta chain). The antigen this receptor binds is unknown. There are no base qualities to consult, and no much larger clone falls within one base. TCRbeta CDR3 regions were amplified from genomic DNA using the immunoSEQ Assay, a bias-controlled multiplex PCR. As for the original processing: The number of nucleated cells in each sample was estimated from the amplification of reference gene primers within the assay. To quantify the absolute abundance of each unique TCRbeta CDR3 rearrangement, sequence reads were collapsed and filtered. Productive Simpson clonality was computed per sample as the square root of Simpson's diversity index over productive rearrangements. TCRdb holds this immuneACCESS table with in-frame rearrangements only. Some clones are missing; in checked studies, unresolved V genes explain under half, and the rest has no known cause. The V and J calls and clone size were taken over from that table, and D and trimming were inferred from the DNA. Present in this sample are a few hundred thousand clones, around 80% of which were seen just once. The biggest ten clones account for about a sixth of the sample.

A distance of 15 bases separates the germline ends of V and J, which lose 4 bases and 5 bases respectively. The CDR3 sequence holds 15 residues, the cysteine and phenylalanine included. Just the 45-base CDR3 DNA is kept, in frame starting at base 1. CDR1 and CDR2, looked up from the germline V gene (reference sequence), are MNHNY and SVGAGI. This record comes from a study of blood T cell repertoires in COVID-19 (dated by TCRdb to the early 2020s). Study-level background: Samples covering the acute and convalescent phases of COVID-19 were provided by collaborators in the United States, Italy and Spain. Where available, HLA class I and class II types were obtained from metadata supplied by the sample provider rather than from assay-based typing. The samples were drawn from two sources: the first 160 participants of the ongoing ImmuneRACE study, and approximately 1,300 subjects contributed by 6 global collaborators. The material from the prospective study consisted of cDNA or gDNA derived from T cells, B-cell-depleted T cells, or PBMCs. The repertoires were made available in a free public database intended to serve as a resource for research on the immune response to SARS-CoV-2. Subjects who had been exposed to COVID-19, were actively infected with it, or had recovered from it provided the deeply sampled blood TCRbeta repertoires that made up the dataset. A de-identified subject ID, COVID-19 status, age in years and sex were almost always included in the sample metadata.

Whole blood was collected in K2EDTA tubes by collaborating institutions according to the institutions' own protocols. For TCRbeta analysis, collaborators shipped samples as frozen whole blood, isolated PBMCs, or DNA extracted from either of those sample types. What the authors observed across the whole study: The quantity of clinical and demographic metadata differed by source and by participant and was supplied without curation.

Recombination connected TRBV6-6 to TRBJ1-5, with the D gene call left open. The receptor comes from a woman of 80 years or more with active or convalescent COVID-19. Specimen: peripheral blood. CDR3 reads: CASSFHREGDQPQHF. The nucleotide sequence is given as TGTGCCAGCAGTTTTCACCGGGAGGGAGATCAGCCCCAGCATTTT.